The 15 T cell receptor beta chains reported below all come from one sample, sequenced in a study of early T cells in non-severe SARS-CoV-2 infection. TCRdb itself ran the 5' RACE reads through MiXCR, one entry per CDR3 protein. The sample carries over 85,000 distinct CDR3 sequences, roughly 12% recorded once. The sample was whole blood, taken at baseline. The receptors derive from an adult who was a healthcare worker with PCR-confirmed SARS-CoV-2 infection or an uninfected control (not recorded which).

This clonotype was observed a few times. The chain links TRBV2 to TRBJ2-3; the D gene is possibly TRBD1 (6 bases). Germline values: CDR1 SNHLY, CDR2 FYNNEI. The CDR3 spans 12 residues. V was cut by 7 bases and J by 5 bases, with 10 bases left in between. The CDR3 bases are TGTGCCAGCACTGAGGGGGAAGATACGCAGTATTTT. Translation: CASTEGEDTQYF.

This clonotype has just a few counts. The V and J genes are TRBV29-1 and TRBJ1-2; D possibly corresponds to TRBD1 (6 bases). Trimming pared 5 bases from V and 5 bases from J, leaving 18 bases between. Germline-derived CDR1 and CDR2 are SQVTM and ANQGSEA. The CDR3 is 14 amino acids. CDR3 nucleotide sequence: TGCAGCGTTTTTGGGGGCGAAAATAGTTATGGCTACACCTTC. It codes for CSVFGGENSYGYTF.

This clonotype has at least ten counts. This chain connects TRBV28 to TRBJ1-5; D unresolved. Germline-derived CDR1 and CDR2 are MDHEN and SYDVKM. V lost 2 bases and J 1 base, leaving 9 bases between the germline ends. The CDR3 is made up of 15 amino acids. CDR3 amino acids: CASSLTTSSNQPQHF. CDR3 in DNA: TGTGCCAGCAGTTTAACGACAAGCAGCAATCAGCCCCAGCATTTT.

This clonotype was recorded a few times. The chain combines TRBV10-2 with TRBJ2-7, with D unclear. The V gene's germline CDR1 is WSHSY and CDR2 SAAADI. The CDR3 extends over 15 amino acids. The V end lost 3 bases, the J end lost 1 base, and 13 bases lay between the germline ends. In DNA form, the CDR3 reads TGCGCCAGCAGTGAATGGGCAGACAAATCCTACGAGCAGTACTTC. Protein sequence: CASSEWADKSYEQYF.

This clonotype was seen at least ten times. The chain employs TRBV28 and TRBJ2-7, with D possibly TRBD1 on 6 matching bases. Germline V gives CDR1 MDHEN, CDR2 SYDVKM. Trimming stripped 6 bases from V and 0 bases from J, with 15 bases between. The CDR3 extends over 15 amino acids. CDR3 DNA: TGTGCCAGCAGCCCACAGGGTCCGAGCTCCTACGAGCAGTACTTC. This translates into CASSPQGPSSYEQYF.

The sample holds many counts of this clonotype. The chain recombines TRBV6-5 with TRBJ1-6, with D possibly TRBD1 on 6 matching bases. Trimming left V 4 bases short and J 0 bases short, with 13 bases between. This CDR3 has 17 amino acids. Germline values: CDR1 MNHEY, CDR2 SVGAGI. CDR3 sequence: CASSSTQGGSYNSPLHF. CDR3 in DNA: TGTGCCAGCAGTTCGACCCAAGGGGGCTCCTATAATTCACCCCTCCACTTT.

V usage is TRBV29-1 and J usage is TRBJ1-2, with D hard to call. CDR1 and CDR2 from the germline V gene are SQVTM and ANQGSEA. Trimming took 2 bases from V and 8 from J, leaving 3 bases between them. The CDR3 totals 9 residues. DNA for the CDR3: TGCAGCGTTGAAAGGGGCTACACCTTC. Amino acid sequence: CSVERGYTF.

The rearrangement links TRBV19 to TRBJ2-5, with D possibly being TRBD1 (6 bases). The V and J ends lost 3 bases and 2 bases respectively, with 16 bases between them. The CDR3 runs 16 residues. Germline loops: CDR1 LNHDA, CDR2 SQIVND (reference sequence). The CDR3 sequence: CASSMGDTIIQETQYF. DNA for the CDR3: TGTGCCAGTAGTATGGGGGACACCATAATTCAAGAGACCCAGTACTTC.

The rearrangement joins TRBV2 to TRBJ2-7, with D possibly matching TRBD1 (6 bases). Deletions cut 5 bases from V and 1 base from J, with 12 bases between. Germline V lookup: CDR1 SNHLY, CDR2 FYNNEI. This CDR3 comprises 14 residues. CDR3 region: CASSSTGISYEQYF. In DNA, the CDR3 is TGTGCCAGCAGTTCTACAGGGATTTCCTACGAGCAGTACTTC.

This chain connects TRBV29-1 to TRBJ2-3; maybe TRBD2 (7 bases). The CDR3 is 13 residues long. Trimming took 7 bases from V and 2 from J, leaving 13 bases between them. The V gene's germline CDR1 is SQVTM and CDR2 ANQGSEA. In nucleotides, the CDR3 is TGCAGCGCCTCGGGGGGCGTCACAGATACGCAGTATTTT. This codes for CSASGGVTDTQYF.

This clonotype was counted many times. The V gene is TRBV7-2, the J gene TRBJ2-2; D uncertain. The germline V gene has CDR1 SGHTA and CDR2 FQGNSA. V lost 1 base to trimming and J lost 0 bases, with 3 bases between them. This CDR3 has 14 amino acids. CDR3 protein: CASSLGANTGELFF. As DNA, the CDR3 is TGTGCCAGCAGCTTAGGTGCGAACACCGGGGAGCTGTTTTTT.

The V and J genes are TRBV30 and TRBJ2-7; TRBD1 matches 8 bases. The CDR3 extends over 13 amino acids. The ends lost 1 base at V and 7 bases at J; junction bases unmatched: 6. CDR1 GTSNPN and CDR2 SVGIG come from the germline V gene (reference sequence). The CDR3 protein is CAWSEPGGDEQYF. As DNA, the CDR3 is TGTGCCTGGAGTGAACCAGGGGGCGATGAGCAGTACTTC.

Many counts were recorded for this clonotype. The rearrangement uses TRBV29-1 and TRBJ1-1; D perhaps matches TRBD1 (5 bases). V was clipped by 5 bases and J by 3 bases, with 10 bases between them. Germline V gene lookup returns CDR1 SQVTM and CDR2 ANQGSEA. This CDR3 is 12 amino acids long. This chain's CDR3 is CSVWDGDTEAFF. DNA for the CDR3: TGCAGCGTTTGGGACGGAGACACTGAAGCTTTCTTT.

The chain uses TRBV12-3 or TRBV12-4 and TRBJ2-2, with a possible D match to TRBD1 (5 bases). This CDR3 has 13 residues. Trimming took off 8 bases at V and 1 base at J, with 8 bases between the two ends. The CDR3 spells CASGQLNTGELFF. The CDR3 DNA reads TGTGCCAGCGGACAATTGAACACCGGGGAGCTGTTTTTT.

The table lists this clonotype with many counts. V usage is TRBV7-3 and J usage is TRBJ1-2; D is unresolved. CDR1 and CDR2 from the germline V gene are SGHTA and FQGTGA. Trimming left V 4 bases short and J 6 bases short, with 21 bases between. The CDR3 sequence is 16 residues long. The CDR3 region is CASSSSPTPAANGYTF. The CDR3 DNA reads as TGTGCCAGCAGCTCCTCCCCGACTCCGGCCGCGAATGGCTACACCTTC.